The rows below give T cell receptor beta chains drawn from one sample of a study of blood T cell repertoires in COVID-19. Sequenced by immunoSEQ multiplex PCR; TCRdb stores in-frame clones only, minus some. The sample records 120,000 to 150,000 clones, over 80% being singletons. The material sequenced was peripheral blood. The receptor source for this set is a man aged 45-60 years who had recovered from COVID-19. Both conserved end residues are part of each CDR3.

length	V	CDR3
15	TRBV6-5	CASSYSPGQGYGYTF
14	TRBV19	CASRDSHSGNTIYF
16	TRBV3-1/TRBV3-2	CASSSTPGTGGTEAFF
15	TRBV19	CASSETGGTDSPLHF
13	TRBV7-9	CASSAKSEETQYF
17	TRBV7-8	CASSSGWGESYQETQYF
16	TRBV9	CASSVTGTAGDSPLHF
15	TRBV6-2/TRBV6-3	CASSYLTGATGELFF
14	TRBV13	CASRSRDWGWELFF
13	TRBV11-2	CASSFTFLKEQYF
14	TRBV27	CASSPREPNYGYTF
16	TRBV11-2	CASSLATGAMNTEAFF
15	TRBV29-1	CSVASTGTGGLGYTF
18	TRBV5-1	CASSQIMGTASNTGELFF
12	TRBV6-5	CASRRANYGYTF
15	TRBV7-2	CASSLGLAGGREQYF
15	TRBV18	CASSPPEGVHTEAFF
13	TRBV5-5	CASSLVAGVEQFF
16	TRBV2	CASSEEPGQVSYEQYF
16	TRBV5-1	CASSLVAGGWNTEAFF